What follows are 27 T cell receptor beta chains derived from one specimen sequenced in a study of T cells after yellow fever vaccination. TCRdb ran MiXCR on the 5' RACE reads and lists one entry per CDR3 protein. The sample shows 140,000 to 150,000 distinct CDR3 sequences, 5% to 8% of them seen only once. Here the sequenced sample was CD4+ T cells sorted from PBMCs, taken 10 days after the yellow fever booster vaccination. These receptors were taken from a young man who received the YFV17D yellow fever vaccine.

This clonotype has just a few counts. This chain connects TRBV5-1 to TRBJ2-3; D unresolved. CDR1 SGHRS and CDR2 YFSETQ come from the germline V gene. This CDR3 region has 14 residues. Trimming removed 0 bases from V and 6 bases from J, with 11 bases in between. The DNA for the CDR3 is TGCGCCAGCAGCTTGGACCCCCAGGCGGATACGCAGTATTTT. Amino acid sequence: CASSLDPQADTQYF.

CDR3 sequence (DNA): TGTGCCAGCAGCTTAGCGGGGACTAGCGGGGGGTACAATGAGCAGTTCTTC. As protein: CASSLAGTSGGYNEQFF. The chain links TRBV7-2 to TRBJ2-1; 15 bases line up with TRBD2. CDR3 length equals 17 residues. The germline V gene encodes CDR1 SGHTA and CDR2 FQGNSA. The J segment lost 4 bases and the V segment lost 0 bases, leaving 1 base of the junction unmatched.

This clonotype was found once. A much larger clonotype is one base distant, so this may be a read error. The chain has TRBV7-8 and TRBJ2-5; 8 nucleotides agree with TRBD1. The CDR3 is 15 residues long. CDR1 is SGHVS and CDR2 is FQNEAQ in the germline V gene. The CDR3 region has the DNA TGTGCCAGCAGCCCAAGGACAGGGATTTTCGAGACCAAGTACTTC. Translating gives CASSPRTGIFETKYF.

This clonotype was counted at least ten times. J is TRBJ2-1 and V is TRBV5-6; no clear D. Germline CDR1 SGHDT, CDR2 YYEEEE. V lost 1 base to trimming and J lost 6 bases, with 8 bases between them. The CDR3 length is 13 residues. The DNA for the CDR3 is TGTGCCAGCAGCTTGCCTCCGGTCAATGAGCAGTTCTTC. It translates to CASSLPPVNEQFF.

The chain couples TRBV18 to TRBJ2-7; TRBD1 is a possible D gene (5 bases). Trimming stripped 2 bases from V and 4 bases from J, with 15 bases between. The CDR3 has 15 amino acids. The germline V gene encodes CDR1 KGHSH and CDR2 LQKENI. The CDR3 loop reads CASSPSSPKGYEQYF. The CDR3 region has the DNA TGTGCCAGCTCACCAAGTTCGCCGAAGGGGTACGAGCAGTACTTC.

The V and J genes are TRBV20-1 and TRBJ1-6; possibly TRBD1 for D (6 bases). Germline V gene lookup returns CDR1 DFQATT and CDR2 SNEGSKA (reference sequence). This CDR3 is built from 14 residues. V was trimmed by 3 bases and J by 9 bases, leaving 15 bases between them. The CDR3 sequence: CSARMDRASSPLHF. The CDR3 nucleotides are TGCAGTGCTAGGATGGACAGAGCATCTTCACCCCTCCACTTT.

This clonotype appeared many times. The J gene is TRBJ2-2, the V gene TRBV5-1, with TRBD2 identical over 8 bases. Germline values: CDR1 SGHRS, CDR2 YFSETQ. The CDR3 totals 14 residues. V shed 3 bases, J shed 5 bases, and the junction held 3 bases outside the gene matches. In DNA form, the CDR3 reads TGCGCCAGCAGCTCCATAGCGGGAACCGGGGAGCTGTTTTTT. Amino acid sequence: CASSSIAGTGELFF.

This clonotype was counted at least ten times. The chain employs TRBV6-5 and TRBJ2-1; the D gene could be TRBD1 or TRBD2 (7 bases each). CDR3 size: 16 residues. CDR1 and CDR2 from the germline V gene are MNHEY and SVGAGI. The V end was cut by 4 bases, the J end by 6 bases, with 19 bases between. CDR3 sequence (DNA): TGTGCCAGCAGTTTTTTGAGCGGGACAGTTGGCAATGAGCAGTTCTTC. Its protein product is CASSFLSGTVGNEQFF.

CDR3 residues: CASSVGGEYGYTF. The CDR3 coding sequence is TGTGCCAGCAGCGTCGGGGGGGAGTATGGCTACACCTTC. This sequence joins TRBV7-3 and TRBJ1-2; weak D call: TRBD1 (5 bases). The CDR3 has 13 amino acids. The ends were cut back, 5 bases at V and 5 bases at J, with 12 bases in the middle. The V gene's germline CDR1 is SGHTA and CDR2 FQGTGA.

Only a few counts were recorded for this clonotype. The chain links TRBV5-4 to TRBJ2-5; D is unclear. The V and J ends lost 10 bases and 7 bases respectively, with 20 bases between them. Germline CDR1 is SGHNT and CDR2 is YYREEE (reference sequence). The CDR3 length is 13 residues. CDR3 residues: CAFNSEFLGTQYF. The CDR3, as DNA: TGTGCCTTCAACAGCGAATTCCTTGGGACCCAGTACTTC.

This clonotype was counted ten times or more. CDR3 in amino acids: CASSSGTSGSYGDTQYF. In DNA form, the CDR3 reads TGTGCCAGCAGCTCCGGGACTAGCGGGTCTTACGGGGATACGCAGTATTTT. The V and J genes are TRBV5-4 and TRBJ2-3, with TRBD2 matching 12 bases. CDR3 length equals 17 residues. CDR1 and CDR2 from the germline V gene are SGHNT and YYREEE (reference sequence). V shed 3 bases and J 6 bases; nucleotides not matched to a gene: 11.

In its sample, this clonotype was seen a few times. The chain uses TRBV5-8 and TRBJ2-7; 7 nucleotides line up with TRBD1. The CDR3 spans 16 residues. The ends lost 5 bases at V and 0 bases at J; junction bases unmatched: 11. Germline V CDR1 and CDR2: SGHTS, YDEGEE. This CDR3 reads CASRRPLGQNSYEQYF. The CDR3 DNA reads TGTGCCAGCAGGAGACCCCTGGGACAGAACTCCTACGAGCAGTACTTC.

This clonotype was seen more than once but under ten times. The CDR3 DNA is TGCAGTGCTCCATTCCTTCGGTTCTCCTACGAGCAGTACTTC. Amino acid sequence: CSAPFLRFSYEQYF. This chain uses TRBV20-1 with TRBJ2-7; D unresolved. V was pared by 5 bases and J by 0 bases, with 14 bases between. CDR3 size: 14 residues. Per germline, CDR1 DFQATT and CDR2 SNEGSKA (reference sequence).

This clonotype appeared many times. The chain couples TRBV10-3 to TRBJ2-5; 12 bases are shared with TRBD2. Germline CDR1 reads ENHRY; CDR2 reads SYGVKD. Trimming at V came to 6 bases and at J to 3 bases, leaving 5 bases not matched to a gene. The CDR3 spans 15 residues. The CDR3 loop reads CAISPSGRAKETQYF. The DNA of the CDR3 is TGTGCCATCAGCCCTAGCGGGAGGGCCAAAGAGACCCAGTACTTC.

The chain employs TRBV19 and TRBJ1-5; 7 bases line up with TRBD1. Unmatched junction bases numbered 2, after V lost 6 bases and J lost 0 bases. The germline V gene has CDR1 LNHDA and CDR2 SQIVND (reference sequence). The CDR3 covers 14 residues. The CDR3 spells CASRQGVSNQPQHF. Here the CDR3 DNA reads TGTGCCAGTAGGCAGGGGGTTAGCAATCAGCCCCAGCATTTT.

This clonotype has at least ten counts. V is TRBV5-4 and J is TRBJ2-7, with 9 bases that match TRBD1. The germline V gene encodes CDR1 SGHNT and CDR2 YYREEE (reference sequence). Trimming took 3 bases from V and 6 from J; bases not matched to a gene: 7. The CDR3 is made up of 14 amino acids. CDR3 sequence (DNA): TGTGCCAGCAGCTCCGGACAGGGGCCTTTCGAGCAGTACTTC. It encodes CASSSGQGPFEQYF. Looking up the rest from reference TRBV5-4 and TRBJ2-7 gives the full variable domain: ETGVTQSPTHLIKTRGQQVTLRCSSQSGHNTVSWYQQALGQGPQFIFQYYREEENGRGNFPPRFSGLQFPNYSSELNVNALELDDSALYLCASSSGQGPFEQYFGPGTRLTVT.

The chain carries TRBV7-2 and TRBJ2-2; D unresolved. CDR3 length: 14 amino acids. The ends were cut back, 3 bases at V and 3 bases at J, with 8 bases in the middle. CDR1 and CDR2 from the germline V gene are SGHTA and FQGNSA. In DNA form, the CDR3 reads TGTGCCAGCAGCTTGGTCAGGTACACCGGGGAGCTGTTTTTT. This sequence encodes CASSLVRYTGELFF.

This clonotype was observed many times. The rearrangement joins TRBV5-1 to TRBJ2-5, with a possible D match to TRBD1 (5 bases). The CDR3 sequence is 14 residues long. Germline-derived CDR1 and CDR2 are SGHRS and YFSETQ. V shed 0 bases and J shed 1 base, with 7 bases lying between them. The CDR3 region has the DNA TGCGCCAGCAGCTTGGTTCAGGGCCAAGAGACCCAGTACTTC. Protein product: CASSLVQGQETQYF.

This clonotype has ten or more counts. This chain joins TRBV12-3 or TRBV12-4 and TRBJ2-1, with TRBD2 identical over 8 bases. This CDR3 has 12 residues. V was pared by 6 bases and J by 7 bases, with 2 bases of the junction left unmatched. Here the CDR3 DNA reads TGTGCCAGCAGACTAGCGGTGAATGAGCAGTTCTTC. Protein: CASRLAVNEQFF.

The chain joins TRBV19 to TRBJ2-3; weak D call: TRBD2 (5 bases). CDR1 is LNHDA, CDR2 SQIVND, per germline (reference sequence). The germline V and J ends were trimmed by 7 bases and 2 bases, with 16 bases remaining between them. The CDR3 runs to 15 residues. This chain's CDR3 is CASIGRGRNTDTQYF. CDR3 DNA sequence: TGTGCCAGTATCGGCAGAGGGAGAAACACAGATACGCAGTATTTT.

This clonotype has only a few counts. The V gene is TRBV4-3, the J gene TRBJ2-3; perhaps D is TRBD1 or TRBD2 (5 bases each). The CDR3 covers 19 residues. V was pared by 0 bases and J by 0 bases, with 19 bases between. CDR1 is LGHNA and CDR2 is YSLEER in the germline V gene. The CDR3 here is CASSQDRLRDPLSTDTQYF. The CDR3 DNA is TGCGCCAGCAGCCAAGATCGTCTGAGGGACCCATTAAGCACAGATACGCAGTATTTT.

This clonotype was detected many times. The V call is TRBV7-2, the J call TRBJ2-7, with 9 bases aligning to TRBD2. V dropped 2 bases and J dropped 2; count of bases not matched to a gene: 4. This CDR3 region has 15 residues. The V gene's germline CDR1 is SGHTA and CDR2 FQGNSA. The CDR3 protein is CASSLRREGPYEQYF. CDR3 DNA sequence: TGTGCCAGCAGCTTAAGGCGGGAGGGCCCCTACGAGCAGTACTTC. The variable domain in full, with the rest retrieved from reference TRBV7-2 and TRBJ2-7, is GAGVSQSPSNKVTEKGKDVELRCDPISGHTALYWYRQSLGQGLEFLIYFQGNSAPDKSGLPSDRFSAERTGGSVSTLTIQRTQQEDSAVYLCASSLRREGPYEQYFGPGTRLTVT.

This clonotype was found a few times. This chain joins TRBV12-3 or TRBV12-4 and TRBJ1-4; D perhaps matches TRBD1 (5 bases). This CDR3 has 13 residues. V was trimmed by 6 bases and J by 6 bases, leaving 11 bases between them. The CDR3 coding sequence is TGTGCCAGCAGCCCCAGGGCGGATGAAAAACTGTTTTTT. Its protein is CASSPRADEKLFF.

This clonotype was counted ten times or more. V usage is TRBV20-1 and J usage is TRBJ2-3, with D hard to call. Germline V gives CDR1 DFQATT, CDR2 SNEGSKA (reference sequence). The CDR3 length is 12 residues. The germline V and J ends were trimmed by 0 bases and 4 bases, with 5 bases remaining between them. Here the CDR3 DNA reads TGCAGTGCTAGAGAAGATCCAGATACGCAGTATTTT. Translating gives CSAREDPDTQYF.

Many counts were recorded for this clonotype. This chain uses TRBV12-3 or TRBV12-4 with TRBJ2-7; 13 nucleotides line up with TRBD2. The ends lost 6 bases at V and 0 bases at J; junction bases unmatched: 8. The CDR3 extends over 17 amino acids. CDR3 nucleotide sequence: TGTGCCAGCAGACGAGGACTAGCGGGAGCCAGCTCCTACGAGCAGTACTTC. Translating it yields CASRRGLAGASSYEQYF.

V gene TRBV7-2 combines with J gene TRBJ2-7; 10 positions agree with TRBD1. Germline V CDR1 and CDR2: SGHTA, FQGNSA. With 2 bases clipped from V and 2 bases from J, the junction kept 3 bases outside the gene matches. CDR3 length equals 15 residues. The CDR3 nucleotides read TGTGCCAGCAGCTTATGGACAGGGGGACCCTACGAGCAGTACTTC. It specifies CASSLWTGGPYEQYF. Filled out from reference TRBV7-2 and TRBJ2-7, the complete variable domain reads GAGVSQSPSNKVTEKGKDVELRCDPISGHTALYWYRQSLGQGLEFLIYFQGNSAPDKSGLPSDRFSAERTGGSVSTLTIQRTQQEDSAVYLCASSLWTGGPYEQYFGPGTRLTVT.

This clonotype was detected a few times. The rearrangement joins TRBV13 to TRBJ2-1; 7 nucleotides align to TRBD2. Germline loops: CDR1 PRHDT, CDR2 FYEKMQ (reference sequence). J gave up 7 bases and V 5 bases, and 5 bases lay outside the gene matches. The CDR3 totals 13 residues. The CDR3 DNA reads TGTGCCAGCAGCCCCCCGGGGGGAAATGAGCAGTTCTTC. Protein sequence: CASSPPGGNEQFF.